This TCR beta chain was obtained from a study of shared clonotypes between healthy human individuals. A word on this clone: Its antigen is undetermined.

All donors were healthy HIV-negative adults lacking recent acute infections or vaccinations. Deep-level running was used for the assay. Measured with immunoSEQ multiplex PCR; TCRdb has only the in-frame clones, and not every one. In the table there are millions of clones, approximately 95% of which are singletons. CDR1 KGHSH and CDR2 LQKENI come from the germline V gene. With 3 bases removed from V and 0 bases from J, the gap between germline ends came to 12 bases. This CDR3 comprises 16 residues. Study-wide points: Memory subsets generally showed smaller estimated richness than naive subsets did.

Specimen: naive CD4+ T cells sorted from blood. Noted subset: CD45RA+ positively selected. The sequence derives from a man between 18 and 35 years old in good health. The rearrangement uses TRBV18 and TRBJ1-5, with D possibly being TRBD1 (6 bases). In DNA form, the CDR3 reads TGTGCCAGCTCACCCCGGACAGCCTTTAGCAATCAGCCCCAGCATTTT. This sequence encodes CASSPRTAFSNQPQHF.